Listed here are 9 T cell receptor beta chains from one sample, sequenced in a study of blood T cell repertoires in COVID-19. TCRdb's copy holds only in-frame clones and misses some; the assay was immunoSEQ multiplex PCR. Here the sample spans 200,000 to 300,000 clones, around nine tenths being singletons. The sample taken for sequencing was peripheral blood. These receptors were obtained from a woman aged 55-69 years with COVID-19, enrolled during active disease.

This rearrangement joins TRBV18 to TRBJ1-2; 8 bases map to TRBD1. The CDR3 covers 17 residues. Germline CDR1 and CDR2: KGHSH and LQKENI. V lost 1 base, J lost 1 base, and 8 bases stayed unmatched. CDR3 sequence: CASSPRAQGAGNYGYTF. CDR3 sequence (DNA): TGTGCCAGCTCACCACGGGCCCAGGGGGCCGGTAACTATGGCTACACCTTC. Using reference TRBV18 and TRBJ1-2 for the parts outside the CDR3, the full variable domain is NAGVMQNPRHLVRRRGQEARLRCSPMKGHSHVYWYRQLPEEGLKFMVYLQKENIIDESGMPKERFSAEFPKEGPSILRIQQVVRGDSAAYFCASSPRAQGAGNYGYTFGSGTRLTVV.

This chain connects TRBV2 to TRBJ2-7, with D perhaps TRBD2 (7 bases). With 4 bases removed from V and 4 bases from J, the gap between germline ends came to 17 bases. CDR3 length equals 15 residues. Germline CDR1 and CDR2: SNHLY and FYNNEI. DNA of the CDR3: TGTGCCAGCAGTGGGACTAGGGGGAGATTATACGAGCAGTACTTC. Its translation is CASSGTRGRLYEQYF.

This sequence joins TRBV2 and TRBJ2-1; the D gene is possibly TRBD2 (5 bases). V was trimmed by 4 bases and J by 2 bases, leaving 15 bases between them. In germline, CDR1 is SNHLY, CDR2 FYNNEI. The CDR3 has 16 residues. DNA of the CDR3: TGTGCCAGCAGTGTGATGAGGAGCGGACCCTACAATGAGCAGTTCTTC. Translation gives CASSVMRSGPYNEQFF.

This chain connects TRBV6-6 to TRBJ2-7; 7 bases align to TRBD1. The CDR3 runs 13 residues. The V segment lost 7 bases and the J segment 2 bases; nucleotides outside the gene matches: 5. Per the germline V gene, CDR1 is MNHNY and CDR2 is SVGAGI (reference sequence). The CDR3 protein is CASKSGQPYEQYF. The CDR3 DNA is TGTGCCAGCAAATCGGGACAGCCCTACGAGCAGTACTTC.

The gene calls are TRBV6-5 and TRBJ2-3; TRBD2 is a possible D gene (6 bases). The CDR3 is 14 amino acids. Deletions cut 6 bases from V and 4 bases from J, with 14 bases between. The germline V gene has CDR1 MNHEY and CDR2 SVGAGI. The CDR3 loop is CASSPSTSSDTQYF. In DNA form, the CDR3 reads TGTGCCAGCAGCCCGTCAACTAGCTCAGATACGCAGTATTTT.

This sequence joins TRBV28 and TRBJ1-2; D unclear. CDR3 length equals 13 residues. Trimming cost V 6 bases and J 2 bases, with 10 bases left between them. Per the germline V gene, CDR1 is MDHEN and CDR2 is SYDVKM. The CDR3 loop is CASRSTVNYGYTF. The CDR3 DNA reads as TGTGCCAGCAGATCCACAGTGAACTATGGCTACACCTTC.

This chain connects TRBV5-1 to TRBJ2-3; no reliable D call. V lost 1 base, J lost 3 bases, and 12 bases lay in between. The CDR3 is made up of 15 amino acids. CDR1 is SGHRS, CDR2 YFSETQ, per germline. The DNA of the CDR3 is TGCGCCAGCAGCTTGTGGTCACAAGTTACAGATACGCAGTATTTT. It translates to CASSLWSQVTDTQYF.

The rearrangement uses TRBV28 and TRBJ1-2; 7 positions match TRBD1. Germline assignment: CDR1 MDHEN and CDR2 SYDVKM. V was pared by 6 bases and J by 3 bases, with 7 bases of the junction left unmatched. The CDR3 has 14 residues. CDR3 DNA: TGTGCCAGCAGCCCCCCGGGACAGTACTATGGCTACACCTTC. Its protein is CASSPPGQYYGYTF.

This chain links TRBV10-3 with TRBJ1-6, with no clear D. CDR1 and CDR2 from the germline V gene are ENHRY and SYGVKD. The V gene lost 6 bases and the J gene lost 0 bases, with 6 bases spanning the gap. CDR3 length: 14 residues. The CDR3 DNA is TGTGCCATCAGGGGGAGCTCCTATAATTCACCCCTCCACTTT. It translates to CAIRGSSYNSPLHF.